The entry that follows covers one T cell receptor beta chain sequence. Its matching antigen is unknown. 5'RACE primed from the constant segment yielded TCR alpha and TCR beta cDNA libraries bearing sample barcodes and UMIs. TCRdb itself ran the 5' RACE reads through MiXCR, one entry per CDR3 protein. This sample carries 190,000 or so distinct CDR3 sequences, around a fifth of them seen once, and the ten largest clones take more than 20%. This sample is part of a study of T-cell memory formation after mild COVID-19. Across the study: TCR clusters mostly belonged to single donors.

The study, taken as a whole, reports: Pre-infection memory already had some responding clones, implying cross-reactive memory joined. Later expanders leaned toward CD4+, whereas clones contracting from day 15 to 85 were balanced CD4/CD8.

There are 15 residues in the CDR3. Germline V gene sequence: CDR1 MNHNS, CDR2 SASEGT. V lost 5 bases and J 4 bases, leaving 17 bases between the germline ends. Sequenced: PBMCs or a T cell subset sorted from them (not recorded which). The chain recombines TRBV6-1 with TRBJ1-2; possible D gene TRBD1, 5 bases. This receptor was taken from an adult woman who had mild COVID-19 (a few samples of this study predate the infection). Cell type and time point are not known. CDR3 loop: CASSPRGDSLYGYTF. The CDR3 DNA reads TGTGCCAGCAGTCCGCGGGGAGACAGTCTCTATGGCTACACCTTC.